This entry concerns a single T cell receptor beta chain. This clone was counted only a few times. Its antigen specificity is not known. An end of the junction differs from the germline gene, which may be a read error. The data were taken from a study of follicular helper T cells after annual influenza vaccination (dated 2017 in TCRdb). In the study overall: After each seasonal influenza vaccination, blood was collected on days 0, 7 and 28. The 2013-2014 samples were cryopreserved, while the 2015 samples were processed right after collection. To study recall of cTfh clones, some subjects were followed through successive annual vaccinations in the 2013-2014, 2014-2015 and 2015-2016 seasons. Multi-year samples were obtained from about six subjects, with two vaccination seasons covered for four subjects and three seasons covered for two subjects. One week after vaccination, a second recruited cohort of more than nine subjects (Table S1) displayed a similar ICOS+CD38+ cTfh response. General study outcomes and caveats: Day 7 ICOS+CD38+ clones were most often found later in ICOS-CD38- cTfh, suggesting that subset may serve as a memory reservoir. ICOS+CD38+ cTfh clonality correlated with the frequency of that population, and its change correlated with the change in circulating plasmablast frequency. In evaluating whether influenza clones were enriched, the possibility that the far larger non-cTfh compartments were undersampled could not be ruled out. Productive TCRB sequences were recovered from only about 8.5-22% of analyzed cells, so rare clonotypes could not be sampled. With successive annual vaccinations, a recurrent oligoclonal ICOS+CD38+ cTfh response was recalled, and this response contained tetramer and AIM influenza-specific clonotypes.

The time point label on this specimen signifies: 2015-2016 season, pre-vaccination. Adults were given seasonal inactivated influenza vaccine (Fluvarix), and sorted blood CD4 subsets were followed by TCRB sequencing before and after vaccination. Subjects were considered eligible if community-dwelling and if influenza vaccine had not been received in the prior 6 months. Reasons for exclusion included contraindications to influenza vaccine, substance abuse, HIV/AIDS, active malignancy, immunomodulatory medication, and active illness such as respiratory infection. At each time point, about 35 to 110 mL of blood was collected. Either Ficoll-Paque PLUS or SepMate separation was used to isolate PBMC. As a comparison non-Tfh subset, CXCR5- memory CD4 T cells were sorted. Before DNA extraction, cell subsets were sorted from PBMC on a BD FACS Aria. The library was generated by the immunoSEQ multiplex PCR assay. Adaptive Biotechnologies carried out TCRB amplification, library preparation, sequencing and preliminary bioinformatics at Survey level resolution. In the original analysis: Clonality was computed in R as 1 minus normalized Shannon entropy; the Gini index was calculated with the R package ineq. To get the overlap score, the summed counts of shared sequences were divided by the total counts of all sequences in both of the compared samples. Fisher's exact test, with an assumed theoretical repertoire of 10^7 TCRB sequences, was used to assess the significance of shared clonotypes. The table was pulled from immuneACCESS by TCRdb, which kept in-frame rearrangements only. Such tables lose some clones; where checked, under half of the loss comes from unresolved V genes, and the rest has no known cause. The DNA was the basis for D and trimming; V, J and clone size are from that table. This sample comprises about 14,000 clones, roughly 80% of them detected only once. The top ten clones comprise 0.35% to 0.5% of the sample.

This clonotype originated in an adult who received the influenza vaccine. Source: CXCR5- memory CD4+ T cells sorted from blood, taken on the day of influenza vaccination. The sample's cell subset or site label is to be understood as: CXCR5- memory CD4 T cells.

The CDR3 amino acid sequence is: CASSVESGGSTIYF. The sequence in DNA is TGTGCCAGCAGCGTAGAGTCCGGCGGAAGCACCATATATTTT. The chain employs TRBV9 and TRBJ1-3, with the D gene not clear enough to name. The CDR3 holds 14 amino acids from the cysteine to the phenylalanine. This entry keeps only the CDR3 DNA: 42 bases, framed from base 1. As encoded in the germline V gene, CDR1 is SGDLS while CDR2 is YYNGEE.